The rows below give T cell receptor beta chains drawn from one sample of a study of CD8 T cells in Susac syndrome. Via MiXCR, TCRdb re-called the immunoSEQ multiplex PCR reads, giving one row per CDR3 protein. The sample yields 180,000 or so distinct CDR3 sequences, approximately 96% seen once. Material for sequencing was CD4+ T cells from PBMCs. The receptors derive from a human donor in good health. CDR3s include the opening cysteine and the closing phenylalanine or tryptophan. D genes are given only for firm matches. Rows give clone size only sometimes, using once, few, many, or a class for an expanded clone.

d_call j_call clone_size v_call cdr3_nt cdr3_aa
NA TRBJ2-3 once TRBV20-1 TGCAGTGCTAGAAAACAGGGAGTCTTAGATACGCAGTATTTT CSARKQGVLDTQYF
NA TRBJ2-7 NA TRBV7-2 TGTGCCAGCAGCTTAGAACCAGGGTGGGAGCAGTACTTC CASSLEPGWEQYF
TRBD1 TRBJ2-5 NA TRBV29-1 TGCAGCGTTGAAGTAAGACAGGGGGCTGGGGAGACCCAGTACTTC CSVEVRQGAGETQYF
NA TRBJ2-3 once TRBV29-1 TGCAGCGTTCCTCCAGGCCCGGCTCGGGGCACAGATACGCAGTATTTT CSVPPGPARGTDTQYF
NA TRBJ1-5 NA TRBV20-1 TGCAGTACTAGAACAGGGACTCAGCCCCAGCATTTT CSTRTGTQPQHF
TRBD2 TRBJ2-7 NA TRBV20-1 TGCAGTGCTAGGGATACGGAAGGACTAGCGGGGGCCCCCTACGAGCAGTACTTC CSARDTEGLAGAPYEQYF
NA TRBJ1-2 NA TRBV15 TGTGCCACCAGCAGAGAAACGGGTGGCTACACCTTC CATSRETGGYTF
TRBD1 TRBJ2-3 NA TRBV7-3 TGTGCCAGCAGCGCGGACAGGGTCACGCAGTATTTT CASSADRVTQYF
NA TRBJ2-5 NA TRBV9 TGTGCCAGCAGCGCATGGGGAGAAGAGACCCAGTACTTC CASSAWGEETQYF
TRBD1 TRBJ2-1 NA TRBV24-1 TGTGCCACCAGTGACCTGGGACAGGCGGCAAATGAGCAGTTCTTC CATSDLGQAANEQFF
NA TRBJ2-5 NA TRBV20-1 TGCAGTGCAACTGGTTGGCAGGGGATAACCCAGTACTTC CSATGWQGITQYF
NA TRBJ1-2 NA TRBV28 TGTGCCAGCAGTTTTACGGGGGCGGGAGGCTACACCTTC CASSFTGAGGYTF
NA TRBJ1-1 NA TRBV30 TGTGCCTGGTCCACAGGGTTCAACACTGAAGCTTTCTTT CAWSTGFNTEAFF
NA TRBJ2-4 NA TRBV21-1 TGTGCCACCAGGTGCTTAGACATTCAGTACTTC CATRCLDIQYF
NA TRBJ1-2 NA TRBV20-1 TGCAGTGCTGCGAACGGACGGAACTATGGCTACACCTTC CSAANGRNYGYTF
TRBD1 TRBJ2-5 once TRBV20-1 TGCAGTGCCGGGGACAGGGGGCTTGAGACCCAGTACTTC CSAGDRGLETQYF